The subject of this entry is one T cell receptor beta chain. Some clones are missing from TCRdb's copy, which holds only in-frame ones; the method was immunoSEQ multiplex PCR. The repertoire holds approximately 410,000 clones, more than 75% seen once, with roughly 4% in the top ten. Treatment described: some 20 received Ad26.COV2.S at low or high dose, single or two shots; about 5 received placebo; per-sample allocation not given. Repertoires come from day 63 after the first vaccine or placebo injection. The vaccine antigen was prefusion-stabilized Wuhan SARS-CoV-2 spike. These data come from a study of Ad26.COV2.S vaccination and SARS-CoV-2 variants. The CDR3 covers 15 residues. The ends were cut back, 0 bases at V and 4 bases at J, with 13 bases in the middle. Germline lookup yields CDR1 MNHNS and CDR2 SASEGT.

Sequencing was performed on peripheral blood, taken in a trial of Ad26.COV2.S vaccine versus placebo. This TCR derives from a person between 18 and 65 years old who received the Ad26.COV2.S COVID-19 vaccine or a placebo. This chain joins TRBV6-1 and TRBJ2-7; a possible D gene is TRBD1 (6 bases). CDR3 bases: TGTGCCAGCAGTGAAGCGCTGGGGGCGTTTTACGAGCAGTACTTC. Amino acid sequence: CASSEALGAFYEQYF.